The next 13 T cell receptor beta chains were all read from a single sample in a study of CD8+ T cells in alopecia areata (dated by TCRdb to between 2018 and 2020). What this sample's treatment or condition label stands for: oral pan-JAK inhibitor, 5-10 mg twice daily. Library preparation employed the immunoSEQ multiplex PCR assay. RNA was extracted from all samples and reverse transcribed into cDNA, which served as template for TCR sequencing. This is the immuneACCESS table as TCRdb keeps it, with only in-frame sequences that have V and J called. A part of the clones is gone; compared with another copy, unresolved V genes explain less than half, and the rest is unexplained. For this sample the table gives more than 200,000 clones, of which approximately 47% were detected only once. The leading ten clones occupy roughly 2.6% of the sample. Source: CD4+ T cells sorted from blood, taken at roughly week 38, from a patient treated with tofacitinib. These receptors all come from a human donor with alopecia areata.

This clone was detected only a few times. The chain recombines TRBV7-3 with TRBJ2-2; a weak D match, TRBD1 (5 bases). The germline CDR1 and CDR2 sequences are SGHTA and FQGTGA. V dropped 5 bases and J dropped 0 bases, with 10 bases sitting between them. The CDR3 totals 15 residues. CDR3 residues: CASSLGAANTGELFF. CDR3 nucleotide sequence: TGTGCCAGCAGCCTAGGGGCAGCGAACACCGGGGAGCTGTTTTTT. The full variable domain, rest sourced from reference TRBV7-3 and TRBJ2-2, is GAGVSQTPSNKVTEKGKYVELRCDPISGHTALYWYRQSLGQGPEFLIYFQGTGAADDSGLPNDRFFAVRPEGSVSTLKIQRTERGDSAVYLCASSLGAANTGELFFGEGSRLTVL.

The rearrangement links TRBV29-1 to TRBJ2-7; TRBD2 matches 7 bases. Germline assignment: CDR1 SQVTM and CDR2 ANQGSEA. The CDR3 is 13 amino acids. V shed 6 bases and J 2 bases; nucleotides not matched to a gene: 7. The CDR3 here is CSVRLANAYEQYF. The CDR3 DNA is TGCAGCGTCCGACTAGCCAACGCCTACGAGCAGTACTTC.

V usage is TRBV29-1 and J usage is TRBJ1-4; D remains ambiguous. The CDR3 loop spans 14 amino acids. Trimming removed 2 bases at V and 4 bases at J, with 11 bases between. Germline V gives CDR1 SQVTM, CDR2 ANQGSEA. CDR3 DNA: TGCAGCGTTGAACGGAGGCGGGGTAATGAAAAACTGTTTTTT. Its protein product is CSVERRRGNEKLFF.

The chain employs TRBV6-1 and TRBJ2-6; tentative D call: TRBD1 (6 bases). V was shortened by 10 bases and J by 3 bases, with 13 bases between the two germline ends. Germline V CDR1 and CDR2: MNHNS, SASEGT. The CDR3 covers 14 residues. The CDR3 DNA reads as TGTGCCACCAGGGGCCCGGGTGGGGCCAACGTCCTGACTTTC. This gives the protein CATRGPGGANVLTF.

The chain combines TRBV5-1 with TRBJ1-4; D is ambiguous. The CDR3 length is 12 residues. The germline V gene encodes CDR1 SGHRS and CDR2 YFSETQ. V lost 5 bases and J 7 bases, leaving 9 bases between the germline ends. CDR3 region: CASRWEGEKLFF. The CDR3 DNA reads as TGCGCCAGCAGATGGGAGGGTGAAAAACTGTTTTTT.

The rearrangement links TRBV30 to TRBJ1-2; 7 bases are shared with TRBD1. The CDR3 sequence is 13 residues long. CDR1 GTSNPN and CDR2 SVGIG come from the germline V gene (reference sequence). V trimming: 0 bases; J trimming: 5 bases; junction bases outside the gene matches: 3. The CDR3 bases are TGTGCCTGGAGTGTAGGGGGCAGGTATGGCTACACCTTC. This gives the protein CAWSVGGRYGYTF.

In this sample, this clone turned up a few times. The V gene is TRBV15, the J gene TRBJ1-1; D is ambiguous. This CDR3 spans 13 amino acids. V was cut by 6 bases and J by 1 base, with 9 bases left in between. Looked up from germline, CDR1 is LNHNV and CDR2 is YYDKDF (reference sequence). In DNA form, the CDR3 reads TGTGCCACCAGGGGAGGGCCGAACACTGAAGCTTTCTTT. Amino acids: CATRGGPNTEAFF.

This clone was counted between two and nine times. V and J are TRBV7-2 and TRBJ2-1; 7 bases fit TRBD2. V was clipped by 1 base and J by 10 bases; unmatched bases: 7. Germline values: CDR1 SGHTA, CDR2 FQGNSA. The CDR3 is 14 amino acids. The CDR3, as DNA: TGTGCCAGCAGCTTAGGACTAGCCACGCTGGAGCAGTTCTTC. Residues: CASSLGLATLEQFF.

J is TRBJ2-1 and V is TRBV7-6, with TRBD2 identical over 8 bases. Trimming took 5 bases from V and 2 from J; bases not matched to a gene: 17. CDR3 size: 19 residues. Germline assignment: CDR1 SGHVS and CDR2 FNYEAQ. The CDR3 DNA follows: TGTGCCAGCAGCGTCCGATACCACTTTAGCGGGACCGCCTACAATGAGCAGTTCTTC. Its protein is CASSVRYHFSGTAYNEQFF.

Concerning this clone: The sample carries other DNA sequences with the same CDR3. This rearrangement joins TRBV5-1 to TRBJ2-5; TRBD1 or TRBD2 may be the D gene (6 bases each). The CDR3 covers 13 residues. V dropped 4 bases and J dropped 5 bases, with 12 bases sitting between them. Germline CDR1 SGHRS, CDR2 YFSETQ. For the CDR3, the DNA is TGCGCCAGCAGCCCAACAGGGAGGGAGACCCAGTACTTC. Protein sequence: CASSPTGRETQYF.

This chain uses TRBV7-9 with TRBJ1-2; D ambiguous. The germline V gene encodes CDR1 SEHNR and CDR2 FQNEAQ (reference sequence). The ends were cut back, 7 bases at V and 0 bases at J, with 9 bases in the middle. CDR3 length: 13 amino acids. The CDR3 reads CASTNRSNYGYTF. In DNA form, the CDR3 reads TGTGCCAGCACCAACAGATCTAACTATGGCTACACCTTC.

This clone was counted once. The genes are TRBV7-2 and TRBJ2-5, with D maybe TRBD2 (6 bases). The CDR3 has 16 residues. CDR1 and CDR2 (germline): SGHTA, FQGNSA. Trimming removed 2 bases at V and 4 bases at J, with 17 bases between. CDR3 DNA sequence: TGTGCCAGCAGCTTACTCCTTTCGGGGACTGCAGAGACCCAGTACTTC. Translation: CASSLLLSGTAETQYF. Together with reference TRBV7-2 and TRBJ2-5, the CDR3 gives the full variable domain: GAGVSQSPSNKVTEKGKDVELRCDPISGHTALYWYRQSLGQGLEFLIYFQGNSAPDKSGLPSDRFSAERTGGSVSTLTIQRTQQEDSAVYLCASSLLLSGTAETQYFGPGTRLLVL.

V and J are TRBV15 and TRBJ2-5, with D tentatively TRBD2 (6 bases). Germline V lookup: CDR1 LNHNV, CDR2 YYDKDF (reference sequence). This CDR3 has 13 amino acids. The V end lost 7 bases, the J end lost 5 bases, and 14 bases lay between the germline ends. The CDR3 is CATNRRVLETQYF. The CDR3 coding sequence is TGTGCCACCAACCGGAGGGTCTTGGAGACCCAGTACTTC. Full variable domain (missing parts from reference TRBV15 and TRBJ2-5): DAMVIQNPRYQVTQFGKPVTLSCSQTLNHNVMYWYQQKSSQAPKLLFHYYDKDFNNEADTPDNFQSRRPNTSFCFLDIRSPGLGDTAMYLCATNRRVLETQYFGPGTRLLVL.